This TCR beta chain was captured by sequencing in a study of technical replicates of blood from a few donors. TCRdb's copy holds only in-frame clones and misses some; the assay was immunoSEQ multiplex PCR. The sample records about 80,000 clones, 97% being singletons. Unmatched junction bases numbered 4, after V lost 1 base and J lost 11 bases. This CDR3 spans 11 amino acids. CDR1 is DFQATT and CDR2 is SNEGSKA in the germline V gene (reference sequence). The TCR sequence derives from a human donor in good health. The J gene is TRBJ2-7, the V gene TRBV20-1; 8 bases are a match to TRBD2. The sequenced sample was T cells isolated from PBMCs. The CDR3 spells CSARVVTSEYF. In DNA, the CDR3 is TGCAGTGCTAGAGTCGTGACTAGCGAGTACTTC.